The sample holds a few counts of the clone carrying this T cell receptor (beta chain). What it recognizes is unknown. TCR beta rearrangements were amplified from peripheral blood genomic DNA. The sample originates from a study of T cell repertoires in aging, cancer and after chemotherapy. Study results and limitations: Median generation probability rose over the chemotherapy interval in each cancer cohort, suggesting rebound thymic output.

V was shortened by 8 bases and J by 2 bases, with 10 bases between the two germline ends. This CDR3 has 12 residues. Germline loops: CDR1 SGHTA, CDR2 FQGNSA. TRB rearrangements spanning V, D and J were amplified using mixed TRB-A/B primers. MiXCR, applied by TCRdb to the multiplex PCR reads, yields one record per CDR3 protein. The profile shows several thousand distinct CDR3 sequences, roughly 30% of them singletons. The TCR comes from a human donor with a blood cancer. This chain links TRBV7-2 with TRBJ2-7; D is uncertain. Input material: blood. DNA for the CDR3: TGTGCCAGCGGACCTCGACCCTACGAGCAGTACTTC. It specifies CASGPRPYEQYF. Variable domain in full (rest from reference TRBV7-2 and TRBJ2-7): GAGVSQSPSNKVTEKGKDVELRCDPISGHTALYWYRQSLGQGLEFLIYFQGNSAPDKSGLPSDRFSAERTGGSVSTLTIQRTQQEDSAVYLCASGPRPYEQYFGPGTRLTVT.